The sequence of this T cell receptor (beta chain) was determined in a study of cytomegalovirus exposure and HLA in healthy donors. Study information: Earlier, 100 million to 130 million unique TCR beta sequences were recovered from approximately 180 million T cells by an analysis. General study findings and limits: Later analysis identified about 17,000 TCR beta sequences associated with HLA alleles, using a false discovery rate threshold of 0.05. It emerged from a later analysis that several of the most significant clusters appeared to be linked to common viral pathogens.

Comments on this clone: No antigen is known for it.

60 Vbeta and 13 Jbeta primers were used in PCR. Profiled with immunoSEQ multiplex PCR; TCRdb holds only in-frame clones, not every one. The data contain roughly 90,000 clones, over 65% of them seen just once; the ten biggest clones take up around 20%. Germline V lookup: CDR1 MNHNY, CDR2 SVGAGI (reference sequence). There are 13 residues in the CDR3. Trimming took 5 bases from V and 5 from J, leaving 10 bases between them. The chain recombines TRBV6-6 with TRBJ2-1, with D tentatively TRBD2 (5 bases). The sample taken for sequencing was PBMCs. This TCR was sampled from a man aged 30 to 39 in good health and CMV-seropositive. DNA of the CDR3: TGTGCCAGCAGTCCGCGGGTCAACAATGAGCAGTTCTTC. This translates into CASSPRVNNEQFF.